A selection of T cell receptor beta chains follows, all from one sample in a study of control samples from healthy donors and cancer patients. TCRdb's table, derived via immunoSEQ multiplex PCR, lists solely in-frame clones and lacks some. The repertoire holds 150,000 to 200,000 clones, with around 88% as singletons. Source material: blood. These receptors were collected from a man between 18 and 35 years old in good health. Both conserved end residues are part of each CDR3. A D gene is named only where the DNA matches it firmly. Only some rows state a clone size, as once, few, many or a class for expanded clones.

v_gene: TRBV15
d_gene: .
abundance: .
j_gene: TRBJ2-1
CDR3aa: CATSRGGDEQFF
CDR3nt: TGTGCCACCAGCAGAGGCGGCGATGAGCAGTTCTTC

v_gene: TRBV19
d_gene: TRBD1
abundance: .
j_gene: TRBJ2-2
CDR3aa: CASQTGGWAGELFF
CDR3nt: TGTGCCAGTCAAACAGGGGGCTGGGCCGGGGAGCTGTTTTTT

v_gene: TRBV6-1
d_gene: .
abundance: .
j_gene: TRBJ2-3
CDR3aa: CASSELARGRADTQYF
CDR3nt: TGTGCCAGCAGTGAACTTGCCAGGGGTCGCGCAGATACGCAGTATTTT

v_gene: TRBV12-3/TRBV12-4
d_gene: .
abundance: .
j_gene: TRBJ2-2
CDR3aa: CASSWRDTGELFF
CDR3nt: TGTGCCAGCAGTTGGCGGGACACCGGGGAGCTGTTTTTT

v_gene: TRBV6-6
d_gene: TRBD1
abundance: .
j_gene: TRBJ2-3
CDR3aa: CASSSTGGDTQYF
CDR3nt: TGTGCCAGCAGCTCTACAGGGGGAGATACGCAGTATTTT

v_gene: TRBV23-1
d_gene: .
abundance: .
j_gene: TRBJ2-5
CDR3aa: CASSQKLSLVWETQYF
CDR3nt: TGCGCCAGCAGTCAAAAACTATCATTGGTTTGGGAGACCCAGTACTTC

v_gene: TRBV4-1
d_gene: .
abundance: .
j_gene: TRBJ2-1
CDR3aa: CASSQGPGEGNEQFF
CDR3nt: TGCGCCAGCAGCCAAGGTCCAGGTGAGGGCAATGAGCAGTTCTTC

v_gene: TRBV28
d_gene: TRBD1
abundance: .
j_gene: TRBJ1-4
CDR3aa: CASSPGGGEKLFF
CDR3nt: TGTGCCAGCAGTCCAGGGGGCGGTGAAAAACTGTTTTTT

v_gene: TRBV11-2
d_gene: TRBD2
abundance: .
j_gene: TRBJ2-3
CDR3aa: CASSARGLAGGTTDTQYF
CDR3nt: TGTGCCAGCAGCGCCCGGGGACTAGCGGGGGGGACCACAGATACGCAGTATTTT

v_gene: TRBV27
d_gene: TRBD1
abundance: .
j_gene: TRBJ1-3
CDR3aa: CASRRTGGLSGNTIYF
CDR3nt: TGTGCCAGCAGAAGGACAGGGGGTCTCTCTGGAAACACCATATATTTT

v_gene: TRBV6-5
d_gene: .
abundance: .
j_gene: TRBJ1-3
CDR3aa: CASSYSLRHTIYF
CDR3nt: TGTGCCAGCAGTTACTCCCTACGCCACACCATATATTTT

v_gene: TRBV15
d_gene: TRBD1
abundance: .
j_gene: TRBJ2-2
CDR3aa: CATSVDRGHGELFF
CDR3nt: TGTGCCACCAGCGTTGACAGGGGGCACGGGGAGCTGTTTTTT

v_gene: TRBV10-3
d_gene: .
abundance: once
j_gene: TRBJ2-7
CDR3aa: CAISKDGTAYEQYF
CDR3nt: TGTGCCATCAGTAAGGACGGTACCGCCTACGAGCAGTACTTC

v_gene: TRBV7-2
d_gene: .
abundance: .
j_gene: TRBJ2-5
CDR3aa: CASSADRSQETQYF
CDR3nt: TGTGCCAGCAGCGCAGACAGGTCACAAGAGACCCAGTACTTC

v_gene: TRBV5-1
d_gene: .
abundance: once
j_gene: TRBJ1-1
CDR3aa: CASTTDASSWDTEAFF
CDR3nt: TGCGCCAGCACCACCGACGCAAGTTCCTGGGACACTGAAGCTTTCTTT

v_gene: TRBV6-1
d_gene: TRBD2
abundance: .
j_gene: TRBJ2-2
CDR3aa: CASSEQVAGGRTGELFF
CDR3nt: TGTGCCAGCAGTGAACAGGTAGCGGGGGGCCGAACCGGGGAGCTGTTTTTT

v_gene: TRBV4-2
d_gene: .
abundance: few
j_gene: TRBJ2-3
CDR3aa: CASSQDRGTDTQYF
CDR3nt: TGTGCCAGCAGCCAAGACAGGGGCACAGATACGCAGTATTTT

v_gene: TRBV9
d_gene: TRBD2
abundance: .
j_gene: TRBJ2-5
CDR3aa: CASASGGQETQYF
CDR3nt: TGTGCCAGCGCTAGCGGGGGGCAAGAGACCCAGTACTTC

v_gene: TRBV28
d_gene: TRBD1
abundance: .
j_gene: TRBJ1-4
CDR3aa: CASSFLQGGEKLFF
CDR3nt: TGTGCCAGCAGTTTCTTGCAGGGGGGTGAAAAACTGTTTTTT

v_gene: TRBV27
d_gene: .
abundance: .
j_gene: TRBJ2-1
CDR3aa: CASSRRESTHNEQFF
CDR3nt: TGTGCCAGCAGTCGCAGGGAAAGTACACACAATGAGCAGTTCTTC

v_gene: TRBV30
d_gene: TRBD1
abundance: .
j_gene: TRBJ1-6
CDR3aa: CAWSAPDRGWSPLHF
CDR3nt: TGTGCCTGGAGTGCCCCGGACAGGGGGTGGTCACCCCTCCACTTT

v_gene: TRBV30
d_gene: TRBD1
abundance: .
j_gene: TRBJ1-6
CDR3aa: CAWSEDRDPHNSPLHF
CDR3nt: TGTGCCTGGAGTGAGGACAGGGACCCCCATAATTCACCCCTCCACTTT

v_gene: TRBV5-1
d_gene: TRBD2
abundance: .
j_gene: TRBJ2-7
CDR3aa: CASSPRTSGGYEQYF
CDR3nt: TGCGCCAGCAGCCCCCGGACTAGCGGGGGCTACGAGCAGTACTTC

v_gene: TRBV6-5
d_gene: TRBD1
abundance: .
j_gene: TRBJ2-7
CDR3aa: CASSNDRVYEQYF
CDR3nt: TGTGCCAGCAGTAACGACAGGGTCTACGAGCAGTACTTC

v_gene: TRBV7-6
d_gene: .
abundance: .
j_gene: TRBJ2-7
CDR3aa: CASSFEGGEQYF
CDR3nt: TGTGCCAGCAGCTTTGAGGGGGGCGAGCAGTACTTC

v_gene: TRBV5-8
d_gene: .
abundance: .
j_gene: TRBJ1-1
CDR3aa: CASSFSDTGMNTEAFF
CDR3nt: TGTGCCAGCAGCTTCTCGGACACAGGAATGAACACTGAAGCTTTCTTT

v_gene: TRBV27
d_gene: .
abundance: .
j_gene: TRBJ1-3
CDR3aa: CASSPYGTPGNTIYF
CDR3nt: TGTGCCAGCAGTCCGTACGGGACACCTGGAAACACCATATATTTT

v_gene: TRBV6-2/TRBV6-3
d_gene: TRBD1
abundance: .
j_gene: TRBJ2-1
CDR3aa: CASSYHPSGTGDNEQFF
CDR3nt: TGTGCCAGCAGTTATCACCCCTCCGGGACAGGCGATAATGAGCAGTTCTTC

v_gene: TRBV10-3
d_gene: .
abundance: .
j_gene: TRBJ1-5
CDR3aa: CAISGKDGRPQHF
CDR3nt: TGTGCCATCAGTGGGAAGGACGGACGGCCCCAGCATTTT

v_gene: TRBV7-3
d_gene: TRBD1
abundance: .
j_gene: TRBJ1-1
CDR3aa: CASSLTGGAGAFF
CDR3nt: TGTGCCAGCAGCCTCACAGGGGGCGCAGGAGCTTTCTTT

v_gene: TRBV9
d_gene: .
abundance: once
j_gene: TRBJ2-1
CDR3aa: CASSVAQGSSYNEQFF
CDR3nt: TGTGCCAGCAGCGTAGCCCAAGGTAGCTCCTACAATGAGCAGTTCTTC

v_gene: TRBV5-8
d_gene: .
abundance: .
j_gene: TRBJ2-2
CDR3aa: CASSVPGAVKNTGELFF
CDR3nt: TGTGCCAGCAGCGTACCCGGGGCCGTCAAGAACACCGGGGAGCTGTTTTTT

v_gene: TRBV18
d_gene: .
abundance: .
j_gene: TRBJ2-1
CDR3aa: CASSPPGVLGDEQFF
CDR3nt: TGTGCCAGCTCACCACCGGGAGTTTTAGGGGATGAGCAGTTCTTC

v_gene: TRBV5-6
d_gene: .
abundance: .
j_gene: TRBJ1-4
CDR3aa: CASSPDPEVTNEKLFF
CDR3nt: TGTGCCAGCAGCCCGGACCCGGAGGTGACTAATGAAAAACTGTTTTTT

v_gene: TRBV5-5
d_gene: .
abundance: .
j_gene: TRBJ2-2
CDR3aa: CASSLDGGTGLPPAGELFF
CDR3nt: TGTGCCAGCAGCTTGGATGGAGGGACTGGCCTACCACCCGCCGGGGAGCTGTTTTTT

v_gene: TRBV25-1
d_gene: .
abundance: .
j_gene: TRBJ2-7
CDR3aa: CASSPDTHEQYF
CDR3nt: TGTGCCAGCAGTCCTGACACACACGAGCAGTACTTC